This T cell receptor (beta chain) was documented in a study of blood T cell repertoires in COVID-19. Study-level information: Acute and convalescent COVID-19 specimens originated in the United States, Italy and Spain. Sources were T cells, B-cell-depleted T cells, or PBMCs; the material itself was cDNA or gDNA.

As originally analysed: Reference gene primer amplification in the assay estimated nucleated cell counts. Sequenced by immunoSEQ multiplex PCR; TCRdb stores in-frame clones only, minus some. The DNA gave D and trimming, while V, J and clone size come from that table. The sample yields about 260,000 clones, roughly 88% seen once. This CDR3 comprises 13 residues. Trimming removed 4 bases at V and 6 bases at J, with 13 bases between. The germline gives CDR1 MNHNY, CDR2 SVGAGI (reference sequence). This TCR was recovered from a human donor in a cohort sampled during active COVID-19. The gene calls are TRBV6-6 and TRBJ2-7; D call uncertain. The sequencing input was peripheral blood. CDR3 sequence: CASSLAEMLEQYF. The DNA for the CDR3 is TGTGCCAGCAGTTTAGCAGAGATGCTCGAGCAGTACTTC.